Below, 19 T cell receptor beta chains from the same sample are listed, as sequenced in a study of T cells in women clearing cervical HPV infection. Repertoires were generated with immunoSEQ multiplex PCR, while TCRdb's copy carries only in-frame clones and drops some. The sample table includes more than 30,000 clones. Sequencing was performed on blood buffy coat. These receptors were collected from a woman between 18 and 69 years old with a cervical HPV16 infection that either progressed to CIN3+ or cleared (not recorded which).

Concerning this clone: The read halts 3 residues ahead of the CDR3 end, with the missing end drawn from the germline J gene. The genes are TRBV7-9 and TRBJ1-1; TRBD1 might be the D (6 bases). Germline lookup yields CDR1 SEHNR and CDR2 FQNEAQ (reference sequence). There are 14 residues in the CDR3. This CDR3 is CASSSGQIQETAFF. The CDR3 DNA, read in part, is TGTGCCAGCAGCTCCGGACAGATCCAAGAGACA.

Details on this clone: The observed sequence ends 3 residues before the CDR3 terminus, with the missing tail filled in from the germline J gene. This chain uses TRBV20-1 with TRBJ1-5, with 7 bases that match TRBD1. Germline values: CDR1 DFQATT, CDR2 SNEGSKA (reference sequence). The V segment lost 6 bases and the J segment 3 bases; nucleotides outside the gene matches: 5. The CDR3 runs 13 residues. The CDR3 sequence: CSAATGVNQPQHF. The DNA read from the CDR3 is TGCAGTGCAGCCACAGGGGTCAATCAGCCC.

Of note for this clone: The read ends 3 residues shy of where the CDR3 ends; the end is completed using the germline J gene. V gene TRBV2 combines with J gene TRBJ1-5, with a tentative D call TRBD1 (5 bases). Trimming cost V 3 bases and J 4 bases, with 10 bases left between them. The germline V gene encodes CDR1 SNHLY and CDR2 FYNNEI. The CDR3 is 14 amino acids. Here the CDR3 reads CASSDWGKNQPQHF. The covered CDR3 bases are TGTGCCAGCAGTGATTGGGGCAAAAATCAGCCC.

On this clone itself: With the read ending 3 residues before the CDR3 end, the germline J gene is used to fill in that end. V is TRBV5-4 and J is TRBJ2-1, with TRBD1 matching 7 bases. CDR1 is SGHNT, CDR2 YYREEE, per germline (reference sequence). CDR3 size: 15 residues. The trim removed 2 bases at V and 3 bases at J, leaving 5 bases unmatched. CDR3 DNA (partial): TGTGCCAGCAGCTTAGGGGGCGAACACTACAATGAG. Its protein is CASSLGGEHYNE. The complete CDR3 protein is CASSLGGEHYNEQFF.

A word on this clone: The missing CDR3 end, 3 residues past where the read stops, is filled in from the germline J gene. The chain links TRBV5-1 to TRBJ2-5; weak D call: TRBD2 (5 bases). The V end lost 4 bases, the J end lost 2 bases, and 9 bases lay between the germline ends. The CDR3 is made up of 13 amino acids. Germline V gives CDR1 SGHRS, CDR2 YFSETQ. The chain's CDR3 is CASSPGGQETQYF. The part of the CDR3 DNA that was read is TGCGCCAGCAGCCCGGGCGGGCAAGAGACC.

Concerning this clone itself: The read gets to within 3 residues of the CDR3 end, and the germline J gene fills in the rest. Other DNA sequences within the sample encode an identical CDR3. The rearrangement links TRBV7-2 to TRBJ2-2; perhaps TRBD2 as D (5 bases). The CDR3 covers 15 residues. V was pared by 2 bases and J by 6 bases, with 13 bases between. Germline-derived CDR1 and CDR2 are SGHTA and FQGNSA. Partial CDR3 DNA: TGTGCCAGCAGCTTACAAGCGCAGGACTCCGGGGAG. Protein product: CASSLQAQDSGE. The entire CDR3 reads CASSLQAQDSGELFF.

CDR3 DNA (partial): TGTGCCAGCAGCTCCCTTTTACTAGCGGGGGAACAAGAGACC. Its protein is CASSSLLLAGEQET. The CDR3, in full, reads CASSSLLLAGEQETQYF. This chain connects TRBV7-6 to TRBJ2-5; 11 bases line up with TRBD2. The read gets to within 3 residues of the CDR3 end, and the germline J gene fills in the rest. The CDR3 loop spans 17 amino acids. Germline V lookup: CDR1 SGHVS, CDR2 FNYEAQ. The V gene end was trimmed by 4 bases and the J gene end by 2 bases; junction bases not matched to a gene: 9.

The CDR3: CASSFGVANAKETQYF. The DNA read from the CDR3 is TGCGCCAGCAGCTTTGGAGTAGCGAACGCTAAAGAGACG. The V and J genes are TRBV5-1 and TRBJ2-3, with a tentative D call TRBD2 (5 bases). The CDR3 end is not reached by the read, which stops 3 residues before it; the germline J gene fills it in. This CDR3 has 16 residues. CDR1 is SGHRS, CDR2 YFSETQ, per germline.

As for this clone: The read ends 3 residues before the CDR3 terminus; that terminus is restored from the germline J gene. V is TRBV2 and J is TRBJ2-3, with TRBD1 matching 7 bases. The germline V gene has CDR1 SNHLY and CDR2 FYNNEI. The CDR3 covers 15 residues. CDR3 sequence: CASSVEGAGNQPQYF. CDR3 DNA (partial): TGTGCCAGCAGTGTTGAGGGGGCAGGCAATCAGCCG.

In regard to this clone: The CDR3 end is not reached by the read, which stops 3 residues before it; the germline J gene fills it in. V is TRBV5-4 and J is TRBJ2-7; possibly TRBD1 for D (6 bases). Germline lookup yields CDR1 SGHNT and CDR2 YYREEE (reference sequence). Trimming took 0 bases from V and 2 from J, leaving 15 bases between them. This CDR3 spans 16 amino acids. The covered CDR3 bases are TGTGCCAGCAGCTTGGGTGGGACAAAAACCACCTACGAG. This encodes CASSLGGTKTTYE. The full CDR3 protein reads CASSLGGTKTTYEQYF.

In the case of this clone: The read ends 3 residues early relative to the CDR3; the germline J gene fills the gap. The gene calls are TRBV11-3 and TRBJ2-1; perhaps TRBD1 as D (5 bases). Germline V gene sequence: CDR1 SGHNT, CDR2 YENEEA. Trimming took off 0 bases at V and 0 bases at J, with 6 bases between the two ends. This CDR3 comprises 15 residues. CDR3: CASSLEQGSYNEQFF. The sequenced CDR3 bases are TGTGCCAGCAGCTTAGAGCAGGGCTCCTACAATGAG. Full variable domain (remainder filled in from reference TRBV11-3 and TRBJ2-1): EAGVVQSPRYKIIEKKQPVAFWCNPISGHNTLYWYLQNLGQGPELLIRYENEEAVDDSQLPKDRFSAERLKGVDSTLKIQPAELGDSAVYLCASSLEQGSYNEQFFGPGTRLTVL.

About this clone itself: The CDR3 end lies 3 residues beyond the end of the read and is filled in from the germline J gene. The V call is TRBV30, the J call TRBJ2-2; 9 nucleotides align to TRBD1. Germline V gene data show CDR1 as GTSNPN and CDR2 as SVGIG (reference sequence). This CDR3 region has 15 residues. CDR3 protein: CAWSPGQGWNSPLFF. The covered CDR3 bases are TGTGCCTGGAGTCCAGGACAGGGGTGGAATTCACCG.

Notes on this clone: The read gets to within 3 residues of the CDR3 end, and the germline J gene fills in the rest. V is TRBV7-6 and J is TRBJ1-4, with 7 bases fitting TRBD1. The CDR3 runs to 17 residues. Germline V CDR1 and CDR2: SGHVS, FNYEAQ. The CDR3 region is CASSLRQGGSGANVLFF. The CDR3 bases that were read are TGTGCCAGCAGCTTAAGGCAGGGGGGCTCTGGGGCCAACGTA.

As for this clone: The read halts 3 residues ahead of the CDR3 end, with the missing end drawn from the germline J gene. This chain connects TRBV6-2 or TRBV6-3 to TRBJ2-2; 7 bases line up with TRBD2. CDR3 length: 14 amino acids. Germline V gene lookup returns CDR1 MNHEY and CDR2 SVGEGT. The covered CDR3 bases are TGTGCCAGCAGTTCCGGGGGGTACAATTCACCG. As protein: CASSSGGYNSP. The entire CDR3 reads CASSSGGYNSPLFF.

Comments on this clone: Read coverage stops 3 residues before the CDR3 terminus; the germline J gene supplies the remainder. The chain uses TRBV5-1 and TRBJ2-3; D uncertain. The CDR3 has 13 amino acids. The V gene's germline CDR1 is SGHRS and CDR2 YFSETQ. The CDR3 loop reads CASSSDRQETQYF. The sequenced part of the CDR3 DNA is TGCGCCAGCAGCTCAGATCGACAAGAGACG.

For this clone: The read falls 3 residues short of the CDR3 end, and the missing part is taken from the germline J gene. This chain links TRBV20-1 with TRBJ2-3; the D is unclear. This CDR3 has 12 residues. V dropped 6 bases and J dropped 1 base, with 8 bases sitting between them. Per the germline V gene, CDR1 is DFQATT and CDR2 is SNEGSKA (reference sequence). The DNA read from the CDR3 is TGCAGTGCGAAAGAGCGCACAGATACG. This sequence encodes CSAKERTDT. The entire CDR3 protein is CSAKERTDTQYF.

Worth noting for this clone: The CDR3 extends 3 residues past the end of the read, so its final part is completed from the germline J gene. The chain joins TRBV5-1 to TRBJ1-1, with no clear D. Between the trimmed V and J ends, which lost 3 bases and 6 bases, there was a span of 12 bases. The germline gives CDR1 SGHRS, CDR2 YFSETQ. The CDR3 has 13 amino acids. The sequenced CDR3 bases are TGCGCCAGCAGCTCCGGGTTGGCAGCTGAA. Translated: CASSSGLAAE. The whole CDR3 region reads CASSSGLAAEAFF.

Concerning this clone itself: The read comes to an end 3 residues before the CDR3 does, leaving the germline J gene to fill in the end. The chain employs TRBV20-1 and TRBJ2-1, with TRBD2 matching over 14 bases. V shed 4 bases, J shed 9 bases, and the junction held 5 bases outside the gene matches. Germline CDR1 and CDR2: DFQATT and SNEGSKA (reference sequence). The CDR3 has 14 amino acids. Partial CDR3 DNA: TGCAGTGCTAACTCGGGACTAGCGGGAGTTGAG. Amino acid sequence: CSANSGLAGVE. The whole CDR3 protein reads CSANSGLAGVEQFF.

About this clone: The CDR3 is cut off 3 residues early in the read; its end comes from the germline J gene. The chain carries TRBV18 and TRBJ1-2, with a tentative D call TRBD1 (6 bases). This CDR3 comprises 15 residues. Germline loops: CDR1 KGHSH, CDR2 LQKENI. CDR3 DNA, as far as it was read: TGTGCCAGCTCACCAAGGGGGAGTGGGGCCTACGAC. Translated, it gives CASSPRGSGAYD. The entire CDR3 sequence reads CASSPRGSGAYDYTF.